The text below deals with one T cell receptor (beta chain). The sample is drawn from a study of cytomegalovirus exposure and HLA in healthy donors. The CDR3 is made up of 16 amino acids. Germline CDR1 reads MNHEY; CDR2 reads SMNVEV (reference sequence). Trimming removed 2 bases at V and 2 bases at J, with 16 bases between. The PCR made use of 60 Vbeta and 13 Jbeta primers. Using immunoSEQ multiplex PCR, the repertoire was profiled, and TCRdb retains in-frame clones only, with some absent. There are 100,000 to 150,000 clones in the sample; roughly 76% occur only once, and more than 2.5% lies in the top ten.

Sequencing was carried out using PBMCs. The source of this sequence is a woman aged 45 to 65 in good health and CMV-seronegative. J is TRBJ2-7 and V is TRBV27; unclear D gene. The CDR3: CASSLNLGENAYEQYF. CDR3 DNA: TGTGCCAGCAGTTTAAATCTAGGAGAAAACGCCTACGAGCAGTACTTC.